Following are 31 T cell receptor beta chains from one sample sequenced in a study of cytotoxic CD8 clonotypes in ibrutinib-treated CLL. Clones were sequenced by immunoSEQ multiplex PCR, and TCRdb holds only the in-frame ones, with some missing. Of about 29,000 clones in the sample, about 80% were seen once. This material consisted of PBMCs, taken after 36 months of ibrutinib treatment. The receptor source for this set is a human donor with chronic lymphocytic leukemia.

The rearrangement joins TRBV5-6 to TRBJ2-7; TRBD1 aligns across 7 bases. CDR3 length: 16 amino acids. V shed 3 bases, J shed 0 bases, and the junction held 9 bases outside the gene matches. In germline, CDR1 is SGHDT, CDR2 YYEEEE. Written as DNA, the CDR3 is TGTGCCAGCAGCTACGGGGACAGAGAAATCTCCTACGAGCAGTACTTC. It codes for CASSYGDREISYEQYF.

In the case of this clone: A junction end diverges from the germline sequence, so it may reflect a read error. The rearrangement links TRBV2 to TRBJ1-1, with D perhaps TRBD1 (5 bases). The germline V gene has CDR1 SNHLY and CDR2 FYNNEI. CDR3 length: 14 residues. Here the CDR3 DNA reads TGTGCCAGCACTGAAGGGACGGCAAACACTGAAGCTTTCTTT. Translated, it gives CASTEGTANTEAFF. The whole variable domain, remainder taken from reference TRBV2 and TRBJ1-1, is EPEVTQTPSHQVTQMGQEVILRCVPISNHLYFYWYRQILGQKVEFLVSFYNNEISEKSEIFDDQFSVERPDGSNFTLKIRSTKLEDSAMYFCASTEGTANTEAFFGQGTRLTVV.

This sequence joins TRBV6-1 and TRBJ1-6; 10 positions match TRBD1. CDR1 is MNHNS and CDR2 is SASEGT in the germline V gene. The CDR3 has 14 residues. V lost 6 bases to trimming and J lost 10 bases; unmatched junction nucleotides: 6. This CDR3 is CASRGDRGRSPLHF. The CDR3 coding sequence is TGTGCCAGCAGGGGGGACAGGGGTAGATCACCCCTCCACTTT.

This clone was detected only a few times. DNA for the CDR3: TGTGCCACCAGCACACCTTGGGGCTCGAACACCGGGGAGCTGTTTTTT. It yields the protein CATSTPWGSNTGELFF. The chain is built from TRBV15 and TRBJ2-2; D perhaps matches TRBD1 (5 bases). CDR1 is LNHNV and CDR2 is YYDKDF in the germline V gene (reference sequence). Trimming cost V 4 bases and J 0 bases, with 12 bases left between them. The length of the CDR3 is 16 residues.

This sequence joins TRBV29-1 and TRBJ1-1; TRBD1 aligns across 7 bases. CDR1 is SQVTM, CDR2 ANQGSEA, per germline. This CDR3 has 12 amino acids. After removal of 8 bases from V and 0 bases from J, the junction contained 3 bases not matched to a gene. The CDR3 coding sequence is TGCAGCTCGGGACAGATGAACACTGAAGCTTTCTTT. Amino acids: CSSGQMNTEAFF.

The chain recombines TRBV27 with TRBJ1-2; maybe TRBD1 (6 bases). The length of the CDR3 is 14 residues. With 6 bases removed from V and 4 bases from J, the gap between germline ends came to 15 bases. Germline V gene data show CDR1 as MNHEY and CDR2 as SMNVEV (reference sequence). The CDR3 DNA reads as TGTGCCAGCAGGCCGAGAGTAGGGGGCTATGGCTACACCTTC. This translates into CASRPRVGGYGYTF.

This chain connects TRBV19 to TRBJ1-5; the D is unclear. Germline CDR1 and CDR2: LNHDA and SQIVND (reference sequence). V shed 8 bases and J shed 2 bases, with 16 bases lying between them. The CDR3 loop spans 15 amino acids. Written as DNA, the CDR3 is TGTGCCAGTCTAGGTAGGAGGGATGGCAATCAGCCCCAGCATTTT. It encodes CASLGRRDGNQPQHF.

The genes are TRBV5-6 and TRBJ1-4, with a possible D match to TRBD1 (5 bases). V lost 4 bases and J 5 bases, leaving 12 bases between the germline ends. Per germline, CDR1 SGHDT and CDR2 YYEEEE. The CDR3 is 14 amino acids. CDR3 nucleotides: TGTGCCAGCAGCCTCCAGGGTCTAAATGAAAAACTGTTTTTT. Amino acids: CASSLQGLNEKLFF.

This rearrangement joins TRBV7-8 to TRBJ2-7, with 8 bases matching TRBD2. The CDR3 consists of 16 residues. The V gene end was trimmed by 2 bases and the J gene end by 7 bases; junction bases not matched to a gene: 13. Germline V gives CDR1 SGHVS, CDR2 FQNEAQ. CDR3 nucleotide sequence: TGTGCCAGCAGCTTATACCCGGTCGGGGGGGCAGAGGAGCAGTACTTC. Residues: CASSLYPVGGAEEQYF.

The chain carries TRBV7-6 and TRBJ1-6, with a weak D call TRBD1 (5 bases). The V gene lost 0 bases and the J gene lost 7 bases, with 7 bases spanning the gap. The CDR3 has 14 amino acids. CDR1 and CDR2 (germline): SGHVS, FNYEAQ. CDR3 sequence reads: CASSLAGVNSPLHF. The CDR3, as DNA: TGTGCCAGCAGCTTAGCGGGGGTCAATTCACCCCTCCACTTT.

The gene calls are TRBV5-5 and TRBJ1-6, with D perhaps TRBD1 (6 bases). In germline, CDR1 is SGHKS, CDR2 YYEKEE (reference sequence). CDR3 size: 15 residues. V was shortened by 3 bases and J by 8 bases, with 15 bases between the two germline ends. The CDR3 loop reads CASSSITGLDSPLHF. The CDR3 DNA is TGTGCCAGCAGCTCTATTACAGGGTTGGATTCACCCCTCCACTTT.

The chain joins TRBV19 to TRBJ1-2; no reliable D call. This CDR3 comprises 13 residues. CDR1 LNHDA and CDR2 SQIVND come from the germline V gene (reference sequence). V shed 5 bases and J shed 4 bases, with 11 bases lying between them. CDR3 protein: CASSSGVFYGYTF. DNA of the CDR3: TGTGCCAGTAGTTCGGGTGTCTTCTATGGCTACACCTTC.

The chain recombines TRBV4-3 with TRBJ1-2; D is ambiguous. V was trimmed by 0 bases and J by 0 bases, leaving 8 bases between them. The CDR3 spans 15 residues. Germline V gives CDR1 LGHNA, CDR2 YSLEER. CDR3 DNA: TGCGCCAGCAGCCAAGATAGATCCACTAACTATGGCTACACCTTC. Translating gives CASSQDRSTNYGYTF.

The chain links TRBV2 to TRBJ2-7, with D uncertain. The CDR3 spans 14 residues. The V gene lost 5 bases and the J gene lost 4 bases, with 15 bases spanning the gap. CDR1 is SNHLY and CDR2 is FYNNEI in the germline V gene. The CDR3 nucleotides are TGTGCCAGCAGTCCTGGTTCCTTACTATACGAGCAGTACTTC. This sequence encodes CASSPGSLLYEQYF.

The CDR3 DNA reads as TGTGCCAGCAGCTTAACCCGAGGAGGGGCACCCTACGAGCAGTACTTC. This codes for CASSLTRGGAPYEQYF. The chain uses TRBV7-9 and TRBJ2-7, with a weak D call TRBD2 (6 bases). This CDR3 is 16 amino acids long. Between the trimmed V and J ends, which lost 2 bases and 2 bases, there was a span of 16 bases. CDR1 is SEHNR, CDR2 FQNEAQ, per germline (reference sequence).

The V gene is TRBV6-5, the J gene TRBJ2-3, with D perhaps matching TRBD1 (5 bases). With 2 bases removed from V and 2 bases from J, the gap between germline ends came to 8 bases. The germline CDR1 and CDR2 sequences are MNHEY and SVGAGI. This CDR3 is built from 14 residues. CDR3 sequence (DNA): TGTGCCAGCAGTTACAGGGGTACCACAGATACGCAGTATTTT. Protein product: CASSYRGTTDTQYF.

The chain joins TRBV27 to TRBJ2-3, with D perhaps TRBD1 (6 bases). Trimming stripped 3 bases from V and 5 bases from J, with 15 bases between. The CDR3 length is 15 residues. From germline, CDR1 is MNHEY and CDR2 SMNVEV (reference sequence). CDR3 residues: CASSFEQGGLDTQYF. CDR3 coding DNA: TGTGCCAGCAGTTTTGAACAGGGCGGTTTAGATACGCAGTATTTT.

Only one count was recorded for this clone. V gene TRBV5-5 combines with J gene TRBJ2-7; D is unresolved. Trimming shortened V by 0 bases and J by 2 bases, and 6 bases separated the two germline ends. Germline CDR1 is SGHKS and CDR2 is YYEKEE (reference sequence). The CDR3 totals 13 residues. Here the CDR3 DNA reads TGTGCCAGCAGCTTGGTGGGGACCTACGAGCAGTACTTC. Its protein product is CASSLVGTYEQYF.

A single count supports this clone. The rearrangement uses TRBV5-8 and TRBJ1-6; no firm D call. Germline V gene sequence: CDR1 SGHTS, CDR2 YDEGEE. The CDR3 is made up of 15 amino acids. V lost 1 base to trimming and J lost 7 bases, with 12 bases between them. CDR3 loop: CASSLRVVGNSPLHF. For the CDR3, the DNA is TGTGCCAGCAGCTTGCGGGTTGTGGGCAATTCACCCCTCCACTTT.

This sequence joins TRBV10-3 and TRBJ1-1, with D unresolved. The CDR3 totals 13 residues. Germline V gives CDR1 ENHRY, CDR2 SYGVKD. V gave up 7 bases and J gave up 1 base, with 10 bases separating them. CDR3 amino acids: CAIKEARNTEAFF. The DNA of the CDR3 is TGTGCCATCAAAGAGGCACGGAACACTGAAGCTTTCTTT.

The V call is TRBV6-5, the J call TRBJ2-1; maybe TRBD1 (6 bases). The germline V and J ends were trimmed by 0 bases and 9 bases, with 12 bases remaining between them. Germline V gene data show CDR1 as MNHEY and CDR2 as SVGAGI. This CDR3 is 14 amino acids long. CDR3 in amino acids: CASSYSGAGREQFF. CDR3 coding DNA: TGTGCCAGCAGTTACTCGGGGGCAGGGCGTGAGCAGTTCTTC.

The V call is TRBV2, the J call TRBJ1-4; the D gene is possibly TRBD1 (6 bases). CDR1 and CDR2 from the germline V gene are SNHLY and FYNNEI. The CDR3 covers 14 residues. V was trimmed by 4 bases and J by 7 bases, leaving 13 bases between them. CDR3 residues: CASSAQGMGEKLFF. Here the CDR3 DNA reads TGTGCCAGCAGTGCGCAGGGGATGGGTGAAAAACTGTTTTTT.

The chain employs TRBV19 and TRBJ1-5; no clear D. With 0 bases removed from V and 3 bases from J, the gap between germline ends came to 9 bases. Per the germline V gene, CDR1 is LNHDA and CDR2 is SQIVND (reference sequence). The CDR3 sequence is 15 residues long. CDR3 bases: TGTGCCAGTAGTATAGATCCAGGCGTCAATCAGCCCCAGCATTTT. Its protein is CASSIDPGVNQPQHF.

The V call is TRBV7-9, the J call TRBJ1-2, with D perhaps matching TRBD1 (5 bases). CDR1 and CDR2 from the germline V gene are SEHNR and FQNEAQ (reference sequence). This CDR3 is built from 14 residues. With 6 bases removed from V and 8 bases from J, the gap between germline ends came to 19 bases. The DNA for the CDR3 is TGTGCCAGCAGTCCCGACAGAGGCCGGGGGGGCTACACCTTC. It specifies CASSPDRGRGGYTF.

V usage is TRBV4-2 and J usage is TRBJ2-1; D gene ambiguous. Germline V gene lookup returns CDR1 LGHNA and CDR2 YNFKEQ. Trimming pared 2 bases from V and 7 bases from J, leaving 6 bases between. The CDR3 is made up of 12 amino acids. Here the CDR3 reads CASSQSGNEQFF. The CDR3, as DNA: TGTGCCAGCAGCCAAAGTGGGAATGAGCAGTTCTTC.

The chain is built from TRBV6-6 and TRBJ1-1; tentative D call: TRBD1 (5 bases). Germline V gene lookup returns CDR1 MNHNY and CDR2 SVGAGI (reference sequence). The V and J ends lost 6 bases and 0 bases respectively, with 8 bases between them. This CDR3 is 13 amino acids long. DNA for the CDR3: TGTGCCAGCAGCCTAGGGGTGAACACTGAAGCTTTCTTT. It specifies CASSLGVNTEAFF.

V and J are TRBV18 and TRBJ2-2; D is undetermined. Between the trimmed V and J ends, which lost 0 bases and 1 base, there was a span of 9 bases. CDR1 KGHSH and CDR2 LQKENI come from the germline V gene. CDR3 length: 16 amino acids. For the CDR3, the DNA is TGTGCCAGCTCACCACCGAATAAAGGGAACACCGGGGAGCTGTTTTTT. It translates to CASSPPNKGNTGELFF.

The chain combines TRBV5-4 with TRBJ2-2; unclear D gene. Germline V gene sequence: CDR1 SGHNT, CDR2 YYREEE (reference sequence). CDR3 length: 16 amino acids. V was shortened by 1 base and J by 0 bases, with 10 bases between the two germline ends. In DNA form, the CDR3 reads TGTGCCAGCAGCTTGTTGCAGCACCCGAACACCGGGGAGCTGTTTTTT. Protein: CASSLLQHPNTGELFF.

The chain links TRBV30 to TRBJ2-3; D might be TRBD1 or TRBD2, each matching 5 bases. The CDR3 has 14 residues. Germline V gene sequence: CDR1 GTSNPN, CDR2 SVGIG (reference sequence). V lost 5 bases and J 5 bases, leaving 17 bases between the germline ends. The CDR3 reads CAWGDLSMEDTQYF. The CDR3 DNA reads as TGTGCCTGGGGGGACCTCTCCATGGAAGATACGCAGTATTTT.

The gene calls are TRBV7-3 and TRBJ2-3, with D uncertain. Germline V lookup: CDR1 SGHTA, CDR2 FQGTGA. V gave up 2 bases and J gave up 3 bases, with 9 bases separating them. The CDR3 runs to 14 residues. CDR3 DNA sequence: TGTGCCAGCAGCTTATATCAAGGGACAGATACGCAGTATTTT. It yields the protein CASSLYQGTDTQYF.

This clone was counted a single time. The V call is TRBV13, the J call TRBJ2-2, with D possibly TRBD2 on 6 matching bases. The length of the CDR3 is 13 residues. Trimming stripped 3 bases from V and 5 bases from J, with 7 bases between. The germline V gene encodes CDR1 PRHDT and CDR2 FYEKMQ (reference sequence). CDR3 loop: CASSFRGTGELFF. The CDR3 DNA reads TGTGCCAGCAGCTTCCGGGGGACCGGGGAGCTGTTTTTT.